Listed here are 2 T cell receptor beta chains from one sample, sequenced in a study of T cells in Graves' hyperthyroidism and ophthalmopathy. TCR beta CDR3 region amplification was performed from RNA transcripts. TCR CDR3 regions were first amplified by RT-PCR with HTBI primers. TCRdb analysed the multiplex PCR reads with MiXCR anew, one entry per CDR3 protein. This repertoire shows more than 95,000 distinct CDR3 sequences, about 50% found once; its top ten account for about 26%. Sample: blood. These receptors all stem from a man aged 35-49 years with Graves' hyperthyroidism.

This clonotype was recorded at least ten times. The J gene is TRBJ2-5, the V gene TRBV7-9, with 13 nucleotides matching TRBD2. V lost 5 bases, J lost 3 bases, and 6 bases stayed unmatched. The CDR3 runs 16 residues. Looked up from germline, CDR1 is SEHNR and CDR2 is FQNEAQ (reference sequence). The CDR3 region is CASSRTGLAGEETQYF. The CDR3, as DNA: TGTGCCAGCAGCCGTACTGGACTAGCGGGGGAAGAGACCCAGTACTTC. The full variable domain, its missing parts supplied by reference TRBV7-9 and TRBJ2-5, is DTGVSQNPRHKITKRGQNVTFRCDPISEHNRLYWYRQTLGQGPEFLTYFQNEAQLEKSRLLSDRFSAERPKGSFSTLEIQRTEQGDSAMYLCASSRTGLAGEETQYFGPGTRLLVL.

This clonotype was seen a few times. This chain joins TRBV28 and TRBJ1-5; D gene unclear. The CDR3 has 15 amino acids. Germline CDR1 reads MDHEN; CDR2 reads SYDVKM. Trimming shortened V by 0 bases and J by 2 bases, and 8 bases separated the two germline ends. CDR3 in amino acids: CASSLWDGRNQPQHF. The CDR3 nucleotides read TGTGCCAGCAGTTTATGGGACGGCCGCAATCAGCCCCAGCATTTT.